This entry lists 13 T cell receptor beta chains sequenced from one sample in a study of metastatic and nonmetastatic thyroid tumors. Each patient went into thyroid surgery without having received any treatment. TCRdb used MiXCR to call clones anew from the PCR reads. Of some 7,400 clones listed, over 25% are singletons. The sequenced sample consisted of adjacent normal tissue. The origin of the receptors is a male donor with papillary thyroid cancer or a benign thyroid nodule (not recorded which). Some clones in this sample may be carry-over from other donors' samples.

The chain has TRBV28 and TRBJ2-2; 11 positions match TRBD2. J lost 5 bases, V lost 6 bases, and 8 bases had no gene match. CDR1 is MDHEN and CDR2 is SYDVKM in the germline V gene. The CDR3 spans 16 residues. CDR3 protein: CASSGVAGGRTGELFF. The CDR3 bases are TGTGCCAGCAGCGGAGTAGCGGGAGGGCGGACCGGGGAGCTGTTTTTT. Using reference TRBV28 and TRBJ2-2 for the parts outside the CDR3, the full variable domain is DVKVTQSSRYLVKRTGEKVFLECVQDMDHENMFWYRQDPGLGLRLIYFSYDVKMKEKGDIPEGYSVSREKKERFSLILESASTNQTSMYLCASSGVAGGRTGELFFGEGSRLTVL.

This chain connects TRBV28 to TRBJ1-6; unclear D gene. Trimming removed 6 bases at V and 0 bases at J, with 9 bases between. The CDR3 totals 15 residues. Germline loops: CDR1 MDHEN, CDR2 SYDVKM. The CDR3 DNA reads TGTGCCAGCAGGCCGGTGGTCTCCTATAATTCACCCCTCCACTTT. It translates to CASRPVVSYNSPLHF.

Relative to its sample, this clone is medium-sized. The chain employs TRBV13 and TRBJ2-5; 7 bases agree with TRBD1. The CDR3 is 15 amino acids. Trimming at V came to 3 bases and at J to 1 base, leaving 5 bases not matched to a gene. The germline CDR1 and CDR2 sequences are PRHDT and FYEKMQ (reference sequence). CDR3 protein: CASSFGQEIQETQYF. CDR3 DNA: TGTGCCAGCAGCTTTGGACAGGAGATCCAAGAGACCCAGTACTTC.

The V gene is TRBV20-1, the J gene TRBJ2-5, with D perhaps assigned TRBD1 or TRBD2 (6 bases each). Germline values: CDR1 DFQATT, CDR2 SNEGSKA (reference sequence). V lost 6 bases and J lost 5, with 34 bases in between. The CDR3 sequence is 19 residues long. The CDR3 spells CSARRKRGASVRPLETQYF. CDR3 DNA: TGCAGTGCCCGGCGGAAAAGGGGGGCTAGCGTGAGGCCGCTTGAGACCCAGTACTTC.

By share, this clone counts as medium-sized (0.01 to 0.1%). This chain joins TRBV2 and TRBJ2-7; D gene uncertain. The CDR3 sequence is 13 residues long. CDR1 is SNHLY and CDR2 is FYNNEI in the germline V gene. Trimming stripped 6 bases from V and 2 bases from J, with 11 bases between. The CDR3 DNA sequence: TGTGCCAGCAGACCCGACTCCACCTACGAGCAGTACTTC. Protein sequence: CASRPDSTYEQYF.

This clone ranks as medium-sized (0.01 to 0.1%). The V gene is TRBV27, the J gene TRBJ1-5, with a weak D call TRBD1 (5 bases). The ends were cut back, 4 bases at V and 11 bases at J, with 12 bases in the middle. Looked up from germline, CDR1 is MNHEY and CDR2 is SMNVEV (reference sequence). CDR3 size: 12 residues. The CDR3, as DNA: TGTGCCAGCAGTTCCCCCCCAGGGTCCCAGCATTTT. Its translation is CASSSPPGSQHF.

This clone showed up just a few times. This chain connects TRBV5-1 to TRBJ1-1; tentative D call: TRBD1 (5 bases). With 3 bases removed from V and 6 bases from J, the gap between germline ends came to 12 bases. CDR1 and CDR2 from the germline V gene are SGHRS and YFSETQ. This CDR3 is built from 13 residues. Here the CDR3 reads CASSYDSTPEAFF. CDR3 bases: TGCGCCAGCAGCTACGACAGTACCCCTGAAGCTTTCTTT.

A remark on this clone: This may be a read error: a much more frequent sequence differs by one nucleotide. This sequence joins TRBV7-2 and TRBJ2-7; 11 bases line up with TRBD2. V shed 6 bases and J 3 bases; nucleotides not matched to a gene: 7. Germline CDR1 is SGHTA and CDR2 is FQGNSA. The CDR3 is 15 residues long. In DNA form, the CDR3 reads TGTGCCAGCAGGTGGGGACTAGCGGTGGGCTACGAGCAGTACTTC. Translating it yields CASRWGLAVGYEQYF.

By share of the sample, this clone is medium-sized. The V gene is TRBV24-1, the J gene TRBJ2-1; D remains unclear. V dropped 4 bases and J dropped 8 bases, with 11 bases sitting between them. The CDR3 runs 13 residues. Germline V lookup: CDR1 KGHDR, CDR2 SFDVKD. CDR3 sequence (DNA): TGTGCCACCAGTGAGGAGACAAGGGATGAGCAGTTCTTC. This codes for CATSEETRDEQFF.

This chain links TRBV6-1 with TRBJ1-6; a possible D gene is TRBD1 (5 bases). The CDR3 length is 14 residues. V lost 7 bases and J lost 7, with 14 bases in between. Germline V gene data show CDR1 as MNHNS and CDR2 as SASEGT. CDR3 protein: CASNPRGTNSPLHF. The CDR3 region has the DNA TGTGCCAGCAACCCTCGGGGGACGAATTCACCCCTCCACTTT.

This clone is classed as medium-sized. The sample contains more than one DNA sequence encoding this CDR3. The J gene is TRBJ2-2, the V gene TRBV20-1, with D tentatively TRBD2 (5 bases). Germline CDR1 and CDR2: DFQATT and SNEGSKA (reference sequence). The ends were cut back, 1 base at V and 1 base at J, with 7 bases in the middle. CDR3 size: 14 residues. Here the CDR3 DNA reads TGCAGTGCTAGAGGACTACTGAACACCGGGGAGCTGTTTTTT. Translation gives CSARGLLNTGELFF.

Many counts were recorded for this clone. The chain carries TRBV20-1 and TRBJ2-4; TRBD1 agrees at 8 bases. The CDR3 runs to 12 residues. The ends lost 6 bases at V and 5 bases at J; junction bases unmatched: 3. Germline V gene sequence: CDR1 DFQATT, CDR2 SNEGSKA (reference sequence). The CDR3 coding sequence is TGCAGTGCCAGGGGGCCCCAAAACATTCAGTACTTC. It is translated as CSARGPQNIQYF.

Details on this clone: Other DNA sequences of this sample code for an identical CDR3. The rearrangement joins TRBV5-1 to TRBJ1-6; D is undetermined. Germline-derived CDR1 and CDR2 are SGHRS and YFSETQ. The CDR3 is made up of 13 amino acids. V lost 4 bases to trimming and J lost 10 bases, with 12 bases between them. CDR3 residues: CASSEGIDSPLHF. The CDR3 nucleotides read TGCGCCAGCAGCGAGGGAATCGACTCACCCCTCCACTTT.